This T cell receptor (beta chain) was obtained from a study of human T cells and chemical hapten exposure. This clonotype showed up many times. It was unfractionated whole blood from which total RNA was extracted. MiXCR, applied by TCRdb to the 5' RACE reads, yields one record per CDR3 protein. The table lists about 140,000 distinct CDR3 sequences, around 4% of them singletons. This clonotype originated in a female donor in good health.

DNA for the CDR3: TGTGCCAGCAGCCTCTGGACTAGCGGGGGGTCCTACAATGAGCAGTTCTTC. It specifies CASSLWTSGGSYNEQFF. V usage is TRBV7-2 and J usage is TRBJ2-1; 14 bases match TRBD2. CDR1 and CDR2 (germline): SGHTA, FQGNSA. CDR3 length: 17 residues. Trimming removed 5 bases from V and 1 base from J; junction bases left unmatched: 4. The variable domain in full, with the rest retrieved from reference TRBV7-2 and TRBJ2-1, is GAGVSQSPSNKVTEKGKDVELRCDPISGHTALYWYRQSLGQGLEFLIYFQGNSAPDKSGLPSDRFSAERTGGSVSTLTIQRTQQEDSAVYLCASSLWTSGGSYNEQFFGPGTRLTVL.